This T cell receptor (beta chain) stems from a study of graft-versus-host responses after intestinal transplantation. Study-wide context: The whole recipient group had anti-thymocyte globulin induction followed by tacrolimus and steroids for approximately three years.

Produced via immunoSEQ multiplex PCR; TCRdb's table is partial and in-frame only. Here the sample spans 5,000 or so clones, around 70% being singletons. Both intraepithelial and lamina propria lymphocytes were released by processing graft tissue. Whole-study findings and limits: GvH clones occurred in recipient marrow; some first appeared in ileum or blood. Early after transplant, HvG declines were associated with peak levels of circulating GvH clones. High graft-versus-host to host-versus-graft T cell clonal ratios marked allografts of patients with graft-donor macrochimerism.

A word on this clone: As yet, its antigen is unknown.

This receptor was identified in a human patient who received an intestinal transplant, so some T cells may come from the graft donor. The input for sequencing was ileum tissue, taken 250 to 280 days after intestinal transplant.

Here the CDR3 DNA reads TGTGCCAGCAGCTTCTACCCCGGGGTACTAGTCGGCCTAGAGCAGTTCTTC. Translating it yields CASSFYPGVLVGLEQFF. The chain recombines TRBV5-5 with TRBJ2-1; D is perhaps TRBD2 (5 bases). Trimming removed 2 bases from V and 10 bases from J, with 25 bases in between. Germline lookup yields CDR1 SGHKS and CDR2 YYEKEE (reference sequence). This CDR3 contains 17 residues.